The 16 T cell receptor beta chains reported below all come from one sample, sequenced in a study of cytomegalovirus exposure and HLA in healthy donors. Vbeta (60) and Jbeta (13) primers were used in the PCR. The method was immunoSEQ multiplex PCR; TCRdb's version includes in-frame clones alone and lacks a portion of them. The sample lists some 120,000 clones; roughly two thirds were seen once. Material: PBMCs. These receptors originate from a man aged 25-40 years in good health and CMV-seropositive.

This sequence joins TRBV10-3 and TRBJ2-7; D perhaps matches TRBD2 (7 bases). Germline CDR1 reads ENHRY; CDR2 reads SYGVKD. CDR3 length: 13 amino acids. V dropped 7 bases and J dropped 6 bases, with 16 bases sitting between them. The chain's CDR3 is CAITEGGVSEQYF. In nucleotides, the CDR3 is TGTGCCATCACCGAGGGGGGGGTCAGCGAGCAGTACTTC.

This clone has a handful of counts. The chain is built from TRBV29-1 and TRBJ1-4; D is perhaps TRBD1 (6 bases). CDR3 length equals 13 residues. Per germline, CDR1 SQVTM and CDR2 ANQGSEA. V was cut by 7 bases and J by 2 bases, with 11 bases left in between. CDR3 nucleotides: TGCAGCGCTGGGCAGGGGACTAATGAAAAACTGTTTTTT. This encodes CSAGQGTNEKLFF.

This rearrangement joins TRBV15 to TRBJ1-1; 8 nucleotides line up with TRBD1. V shed 2 bases, J shed 1 base, and the junction held 6 bases outside the gene matches. This CDR3 has 16 amino acids. From germline, CDR1 is LNHNV and CDR2 YYDKDF (reference sequence). CDR3 DNA sequence: TGTGCCACCAGCAGAACCCCCGGACAGGGGAACACTGAAGCTTTCTTT. Its translation: CATSRTPGQGNTEAFF.

A single count supports this clone. The chain joins TRBV7-9 to TRBJ2-7; maybe TRBD2 (6 bases). Germline values: CDR1 SEHNR, CDR2 FQNEAQ (reference sequence). This CDR3 spans 14 amino acids. Trimming removed 2 bases at V and 2 bases at J, with 10 bases between. The CDR3 nucleotides read TGTGCCAGCAGCTTAAGGGAGGTCCCCTACGAGCAGTACTTC. This encodes CASSLREVPYEQYF.

This chain uses TRBV5-1 with TRBJ1-3; D remains unclear. The CDR3 has 15 amino acids. Per germline, CDR1 SGHRS and CDR2 YFSETQ. V dropped 4 bases and J dropped 0 bases, with 11 bases sitting between them. The CDR3 spells CASSLSGSSGNTIYF. The CDR3 nucleotides read TGCGCCAGCAGCCTGTCGGGGAGCTCTGGAAACACCATATATTTT.

The rearrangement links TRBV7-9 to TRBJ2-1; D not resolved. The germline V gene has CDR1 SEHNR and CDR2 FQNEAQ (reference sequence). V was clipped by 5 bases and J by 9 bases, with 20 bases between them. This CDR3 has 15 residues. Here the CDR3 reads CASSILTRRYGEQFF. CDR3 nucleotide sequence: TGTGCCAGCAGCATTTTAACGCGGAGATACGGTGAGCAGTTCTTC.

The chain carries TRBV11-2 and TRBJ1-5, with D possibly TRBD1 on 5 matching bases. The CDR3 is 14 residues long. The germline V and J ends were trimmed by 1 base and 9 bases, with 13 bases remaining between them. Germline CDR1 reads SGHAT; CDR2 reads FQNNGV. The CDR3 here is CASSLAQGIGPQHF. The DNA for the CDR3 is TGTGCCAGCAGCTTAGCGCAGGGTATCGGGCCCCAGCATTTT.

V usage is TRBV4-1 and J usage is TRBJ2-1; 8 bases line up with TRBD2. This CDR3 is built from 17 residues. The V segment lost 0 bases and the J segment 6 bases; nucleotides outside the gene matches: 10. Germline values: CDR1 MGHRA, CDR2 YSYEKL. CDR3 DNA sequence: TGCGCCAGCAGCCAAGATGGGCGGGGGGAAGGGGTCAATGAGCAGTTCTTC. Residues: CASSQDGRGEGVNEQFF.

This clone was picked up a small number of times. The V call is TRBV5-6, the J call TRBJ2-7; 7 bases are shared with TRBD2. This CDR3 has 14 amino acids. CDR1 and CDR2 from the germline V gene are SGHDT and YYEEEE. The V segment lost 3 bases and the J segment 12 bases; nucleotides outside the gene matches: 15. The CDR3 DNA follows: TGTGCCAGCAGCTCCGGACTAGTTATTGGGGAATGGTACTTC. It codes for CASSSGLVIGEWYF. Full variable domain (outside the CDR3, taken from reference TRBV5-6 and TRBJ2-7): DAGVTQSPTHLIKTRGQQVTLRCSPKSGHDTVSWYQQALGQGPQFIFQYYEEEERQRGNFPDRFSGHQFPNYSSELNVNALLLGDSALYLCASSSGLVIGEWYFGPGTRLTVT.

This clone was found once. J is TRBJ1-1 and V is TRBV2, with 7 bases fitting TRBD1. Trimming took 4 bases from V and 2 from J; bases not matched to a gene: 7. In germline, CDR1 is SNHLY, CDR2 FYNNEI. The CDR3 extends over 15 amino acids. The chain's CDR3 is CASSGTQGINTEAFF. The CDR3 region has the DNA TGTGCCAGCAGTGGGACACAGGGGATAAACACTGAAGCTTTCTTT.

This clone was seen a few times. The chain couples TRBV2 to TRBJ2-5; 10 bases are shared with TRBD2. Germline CDR1 is SNHLY and CDR2 is FYNNEI. The CDR3 runs 15 residues. V was clipped by 5 bases and J by 0 bases; unmatched bases: 3. Written as DNA, the CDR3 is TGTGCCAGCAGTTCACTAGCGGGAAACCAAGAGACCCAGTACTTC. It encodes CASSSLAGNQETQYF.

The rearrangement links TRBV9 to TRBJ1-2; D remains unclear. CDR1 and CDR2 from the germline V gene are SGDLS and YYNGEE. V lost 3 bases and J 8 bases, leaving 11 bases between the germline ends. This CDR3 is 12 amino acids long. The CDR3, as DNA: TGTGCCAGCAGCGCCAGAGGATGGGGCTACACCTTC. Its protein product is CASSARGWGYTF.

CDR3 coding DNA: TGTGCCAGCAGCAGCGGCACTACGCAGTATTTT. Its translation: CASSSGTTQYF. V usage is TRBV5-4 and J usage is TRBJ2-3, with a possible D match to TRBD2 (5 bases). Trimming took off 4 bases at V and 8 bases at J, with 8 bases between the two ends. CDR1 is SGHNT and CDR2 is YYREEE in the germline V gene (reference sequence). This CDR3 region has 11 residues.

This chain joins TRBV19 and TRBJ1-1, with TRBD1 identical over 8 bases. The CDR3 spans 14 residues. CDR1 is LNHDA, CDR2 SQIVND, per germline (reference sequence). V trimming: 6 bases; J trimming: 1 base; junction bases outside the gene matches: 4. The CDR3 DNA reads TGTGCCAGTAGCCGGACAGGGACGAACACTGAAGCTTTCTTT. This gives the protein CASSRTGTNTEAFF.

The table lists this clone with a few counts. The chain carries TRBV9 and TRBJ2-3; 12 bases match TRBD2. The V and J ends lost 0 bases and 0 bases, in that order; junction bases with no gene match: 14. This CDR3 contains 21 residues. Per germline, CDR1 SGDLS and CDR2 YYNGEE. The DNA of the CDR3 is TGTGCCAGCAGCGTAGGGGCCCGGACTAGCGGGGCGTTGATTAGCACAGATACGCAGTATTTT. The encoded protein is CASSVGARTSGALISTDTQYF.

This clone was picked up a small number of times. CDR3 amino acids: CASSPQGEKLFF. CDR3 bases: TGTGCCAGCAGCCCCCAGGGAGAAAAACTGTTTTTT. The J gene is TRBJ1-4, the V gene TRBV6-5, with D possibly matching TRBD1 (5 bases). Trimming removed 6 bases at V and 8 bases at J, with 10 bases between. Per germline, CDR1 MNHEY and CDR2 SVGAGI. There are 12 residues in the CDR3.